Below, one T cell receptor beta chain is given with its context. TCRdb analysed the PCR reads with MiXCR anew, one entry per CDR3 protein. The sample shows approximately 11,000 distinct CDR3 sequences, approximately 49% of them seen only once. The entry originates in a study of CD4 and CD8 cells across lung adenocarcinoma regions. In germline, CDR1 is SGHRS, CDR2 YFSETQ. Trimming left V 4 bases short and J 0 bases short, with 14 bases between. The CDR3 is made up of 16 amino acids. The chain combines TRBV5-1 with TRBJ2-1; maybe TRBD2 (6 bases). The clonotype was recovered from a female donor with lung adenocarcinoma. The CD4 and CD8 labels of this study may be unreliable. The source material was CD8+ T cells from the center of a lung tumor. The CDR3 nucleotides are TGCGCCAGCAGCGAAAGTGCCGGGGGCTCCTACAATGAGCAGTTCTTC. This gives the protein CASSESAGGSYNEQFF.